The present T cell receptor beta chain was sequenced within a study of technical replicates of blood from a few donors. Assay: immunoSEQ multiplex PCR; the TCRdb copy retains only in-frame clones and omits some. The sample lists tens of thousands of clones, about 91% seen once, with about 0.4% in the top ten. This clone was detected only once. With 5 bases removed from V and 1 base from J, the gap between germline ends came to 14 bases. Germline V CDR1 and CDR2: KGHSH, LQKENI. The CDR3 sequence is 15 residues long. Sequenced input: T cells isolated from PBMCs. The chain couples TRBV18 to TRBJ1-2; D is possibly TRBD1 (6 bases). The TCR originated in a human donor in good health. Some clones in this sample may be carry-over from other donors' samples. CDR3 residues: CASSSWTDLNYGYTF. Here the CDR3 DNA reads TGTGCCAGCTCAAGCTGGACAGACCTTAACTATGGCTACACCTTC.